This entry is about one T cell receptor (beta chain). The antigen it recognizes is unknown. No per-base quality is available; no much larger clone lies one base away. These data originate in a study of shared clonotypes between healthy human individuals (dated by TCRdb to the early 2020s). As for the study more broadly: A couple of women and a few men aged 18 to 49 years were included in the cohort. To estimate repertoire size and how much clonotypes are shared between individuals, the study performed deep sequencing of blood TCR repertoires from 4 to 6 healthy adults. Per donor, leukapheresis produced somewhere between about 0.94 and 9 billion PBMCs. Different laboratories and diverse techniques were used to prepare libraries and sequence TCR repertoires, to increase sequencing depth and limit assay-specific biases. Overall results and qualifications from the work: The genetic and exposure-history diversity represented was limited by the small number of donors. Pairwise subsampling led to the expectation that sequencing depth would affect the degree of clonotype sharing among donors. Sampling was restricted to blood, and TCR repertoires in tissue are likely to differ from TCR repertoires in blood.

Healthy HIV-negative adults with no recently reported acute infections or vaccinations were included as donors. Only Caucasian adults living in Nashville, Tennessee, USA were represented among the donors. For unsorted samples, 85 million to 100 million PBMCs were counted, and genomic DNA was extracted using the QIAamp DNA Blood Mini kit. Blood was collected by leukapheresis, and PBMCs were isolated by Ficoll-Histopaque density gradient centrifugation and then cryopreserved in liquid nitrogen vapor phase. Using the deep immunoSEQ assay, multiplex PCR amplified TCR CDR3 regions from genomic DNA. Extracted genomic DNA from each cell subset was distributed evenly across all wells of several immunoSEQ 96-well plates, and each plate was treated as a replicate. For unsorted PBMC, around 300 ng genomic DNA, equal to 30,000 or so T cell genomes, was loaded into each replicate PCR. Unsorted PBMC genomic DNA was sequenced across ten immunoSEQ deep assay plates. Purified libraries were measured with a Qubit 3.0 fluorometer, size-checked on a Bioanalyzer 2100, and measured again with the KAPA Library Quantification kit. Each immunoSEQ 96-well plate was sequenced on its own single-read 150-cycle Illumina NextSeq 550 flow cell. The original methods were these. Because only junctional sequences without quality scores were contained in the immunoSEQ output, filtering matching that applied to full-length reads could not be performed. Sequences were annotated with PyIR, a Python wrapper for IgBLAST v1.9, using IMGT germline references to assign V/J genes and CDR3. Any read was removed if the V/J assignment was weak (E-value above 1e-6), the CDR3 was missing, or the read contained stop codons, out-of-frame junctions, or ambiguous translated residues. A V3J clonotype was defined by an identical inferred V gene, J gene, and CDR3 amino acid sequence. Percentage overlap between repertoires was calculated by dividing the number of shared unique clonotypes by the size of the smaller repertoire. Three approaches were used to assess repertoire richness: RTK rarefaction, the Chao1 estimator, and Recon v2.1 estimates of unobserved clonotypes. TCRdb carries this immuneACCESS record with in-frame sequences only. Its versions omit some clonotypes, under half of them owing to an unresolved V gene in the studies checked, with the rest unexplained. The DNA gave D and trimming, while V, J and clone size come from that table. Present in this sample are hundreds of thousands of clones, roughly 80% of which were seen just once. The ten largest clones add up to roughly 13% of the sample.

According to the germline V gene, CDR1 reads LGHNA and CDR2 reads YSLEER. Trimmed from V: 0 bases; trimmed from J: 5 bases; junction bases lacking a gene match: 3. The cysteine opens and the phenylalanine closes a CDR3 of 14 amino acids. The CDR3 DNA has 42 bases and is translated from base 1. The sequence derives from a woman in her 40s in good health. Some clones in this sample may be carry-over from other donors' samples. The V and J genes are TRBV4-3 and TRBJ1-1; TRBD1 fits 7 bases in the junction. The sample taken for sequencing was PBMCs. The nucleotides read TGCGCCAGCAGCCAAGATGCAGGGGGGACTGAAGCTTTCTTT. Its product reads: CASSQDAGGTEAFF.